A selection of T cell receptor beta chains follows, all from one sample in a study of CD8 T cells in ankylosing spondylitis. One entry per CDR3 protein, called by TCRdb with MiXCR from the 5' RACE reads. Altogether roughly 68,000 distinct CDR3 sequences are present, roughly 6.2% being singletons, with the ten largest covering approximately 5%. The sequenced sample was synovial fluid, either unsorted or a sorted T cell fraction (not recorded which). Receptors were obtained from a male donor with ankylosing spondylitis. Both conserved end residues are part of each CDR3. The D gene is left open where the match is weak. A row's size may be missing; if present it is once, few, many or a size class.

j_call: TRBJ2-3; v_call: TRBV9; d_call: NA; clone_size: NA; cdr3_aa: CASSVIGDTQYF; cdr3_nt: TGTGCCAGCAGCGTTATAGGAGATACGCAGTATTTT
j_call: TRBJ2-5; v_call: TRBV28; d_call: TRBD2; clone_size: many; cdr3_aa: CASTLAERGWGETQYF; cdr3_nt: TGTGCCAGCACCTTGGCAGAGCGGGGCTGGGGAGAGACCCAGTACTTC
j_call: TRBJ2-5; v_call: TRBV5-5; d_call: NA; clone_size: many; cdr3_aa: CASSLQGRETQYF; cdr3_nt: TGTGCCAGCAGCTTGCAGGGGAGGGAGACCCAGTACTTC
j_call: TRBJ2-7; v_call: TRBV10-3; d_call: TRBD1; clone_size: many; cdr3_aa: CAISEGDRANSYEQYF; cdr3_nt: TGTGCCATCAGTGAGGGTGACAGGGCCAACTCCTACGAGCAGTACTTC
j_call: TRBJ2-1; v_call: TRBV20-1; d_call: TRBD2; clone_size: many; cdr3_aa: CSAREMRAGARDEQFF; cdr3_nt: TGCAGTGCTAGAGAAATGAGGGCGGGAGCGAGGGATGAGCAGTTCTTC
j_call: TRBJ2-2; v_call: TRBV15; d_call: NA; clone_size: NA; cdr3_aa: CATSREGNRGAVF; cdr3_nt: TGTGCCACCAGCAGAGAGGGTAACCGGGGAGCTGTTTTT
j_call: TRBJ2-7; v_call: TRBV20-1; d_call: TRBD1; clone_size: medium-sized; cdr3_aa: CSARSGQGAYEQYF; cdr3_nt: TGCAGTGCTAGATCGGGACAGGGAGCCTACGAGCAGTACTTC
j_call: TRBJ2-1; v_call: TRBV27; d_call: NA; clone_size: NA; cdr3_aa: CASSFTREYYNEQFF; cdr3_nt: TGTGCCAGCAGTTTTACGAGGGAGTACTACAATGAGCAGTTCTTC
j_call: TRBJ1-5; v_call: TRBV29-1; d_call: TRBD1; clone_size: many; cdr3_aa: CSVVGTEGQPQHF; cdr3_nt: TGCAGCGTTGTGGGGACAGAGGGACAGCCCCAGCATTTT
j_call: TRBJ2-1; v_call: TRBV28; d_call: NA; clone_size: many; cdr3_aa: CASSQHGISRSYNEQFF; cdr3_nt: TGTGCCAGCAGTCAACACGGTATCTCCCGGTCCTACAATGAGCAGTTCTTC
j_call: TRBJ2-6; v_call: TRBV3-1; d_call: NA; clone_size: NA; cdr3_aa: CASSQARGRAGANVLTF; cdr3_nt: TGTGCCAGCAGCCAAGCCCGGGGTCGGGCTGGGGCCAACGTCCTGACTTTC
j_call: TRBJ2-7; v_call: TRBV25-1; d_call: TRBD1; clone_size: many; cdr3_aa: CASSQLPRDRTAYEQYF; cdr3_nt: TGTGCCAGCAGTCAACTGCCCCGGGACAGAACTGCCTACGAGCAGTACTTC
j_call: TRBJ2-2; v_call: TRBV20-1; d_call: NA; clone_size: many; cdr3_aa: CSARREWVGELFF; cdr3_nt: TGCAGTGCTAGACGGGAGTGGGTCGGGGAGCTGTTTTTT
j_call: TRBJ1-2; v_call: TRBV29-1; d_call: NA; clone_size: many; cdr3_aa: CSVDIAGFYGYTF; cdr3_nt: TGCAGCGTTGACATTGCAGGATTCTATGGCTACACCTTC
j_call: TRBJ1-2; v_call: TRBV28; d_call: NA; clone_size: many; cdr3_aa: CASRNRGGTFGGYTF; cdr3_nt: TGTGCCAGCCGAAACCGGGGAGGGACCTTCGGTGGCTACACCTTC
j_call: TRBJ2-7; v_call: TRBV9; d_call: NA; clone_size: many; cdr3_aa: CASSPRGDYEQYF; cdr3_nt: TGTGCCAGCAGCCCACGTGGGGACTACGAGCAGTACTTC
j_call: TRBJ2-7; v_call: TRBV6-1; d_call: TRBD1; clone_size: many; cdr3_aa: CASSPLAGTGVYEQYF; cdr3_nt: TGTGCCAGCAGTCCATTGGCCGGGACAGGGGTCTACGAGCAGTACTTC
j_call: TRBJ2-7; v_call: TRBV5-6; d_call: NA; clone_size: many; cdr3_aa: CASSLGYLVAYEQYF; cdr3_nt: TGTGCCAGCAGCTTGGGGTATTTGGTAGCCTACGAGCAGTACTTC
j_call: TRBJ2-7; v_call: TRBV11-3; d_call: NA; clone_size: few; cdr3_aa: CASSLGSVDEQYF; cdr3_nt: TGTGCCAGCAGCTTAGGATCGGTGGACGAGCAGTACTTC
j_call: TRBJ2-1; v_call: TRBV7-8; d_call: NA; clone_size: NA; cdr3_aa: CASSLVGGAPNEQFF; cdr3_nt: TGTGCCAGCAGCTTAGTAGGGGGGGCTCCAAATGAGCAGTTCTTC
j_call: TRBJ1-4; v_call: TRBV7-2; d_call: TRBD1; clone_size: NA; cdr3_aa: CASSLANQGAPNEKLFF; cdr3_nt: TGTGCCAGCAGCTTAGCAAACCAGGGGGCACCTAATGAAAAACTGTTTTTT
j_call: TRBJ1-3; v_call: TRBV5-1; d_call: TRBD1; clone_size: few; cdr3_aa: CASSLGGQWPGTIYF; cdr3_nt: TGCGCCAGCAGCTTGGGGGGACAGTGGCCCGGGACCATATATTTT
j_call: TRBJ1-5; v_call: TRBV5-1; d_call: TRBD1; clone_size: NA; cdr3_aa: CASSLATGGQPQHF; cdr3_nt: TGCGCCAGCAGCTTGGCCACAGGGGGTCAGCCCCAGCATTTT
j_call: TRBJ2-7; v_call: TRBV6-1; d_call: NA; clone_size: many; cdr3_aa: CASSNLAPYEQYF; cdr3_nt: TGTGCCAGCAGCAACCTCGCCCCCTACGAGCAGTACTTC
j_call: TRBJ1-1; v_call: TRBV7-2; d_call: NA; clone_size: many; cdr3_aa: CASSPEPMAVMGTEAFF; cdr3_nt: TGTGCCAGCAGCCCCGAGCCCATGGCCGTTATGGGCACTGAAGCTTTCTTT
j_call: TRBJ1-1; v_call: TRBV6-1; d_call: TRBD1; clone_size: many; cdr3_aa: CASSERTGGNTEAFF; cdr3_nt: TGTGCCAGCAGTGAAAGGACAGGGGGCAACACTGAAGCTTTCTTT
j_call: TRBJ1-5; v_call: TRBV20-1; d_call: NA; clone_size: few; cdr3_aa: CSARGSGTDQPQHF; cdr3_nt: TGCAGTGCGCGGGGCTCAGGGACGGATCAGCCCCAGCATTTT
j_call: TRBJ2-1; v_call: TRBV12-3/TRBV12-4; d_call: NA; clone_size: many; cdr3_aa: CASSRTGGYEQFF; cdr3_nt: TGTGCCAGCAGCCGGACCGGGGGATATGAGCAGTTCTTC
j_call: TRBJ2-7; v_call: TRBV7-8; d_call: NA; clone_size: many; cdr3_aa: CASSIGTTSYEQYF; cdr3_nt: TGTGCCAGCAGCATCGGGACAACCTCCTACGAGCAGTACTTC
j_call: TRBJ2-1; v_call: TRBV11-2; d_call: NA; clone_size: many; cdr3_aa: CASSFLLGGSYNEQFF; cdr3_nt: TGTGCCAGCAGTTTCCTACTTGGGGGATCCTACAATGAGCAGTTCTTC
j_call: TRBJ1-1; v_call: TRBV29-1; d_call: TRBD1; clone_size: many; cdr3_aa: CSAHDRGRSPEAFF; cdr3_nt: TGCAGCGCGCACGACAGGGGCCGGTCCCCTGAAGCTTTCTTT
j_call: TRBJ2-7; v_call: TRBV12-3/TRBV12-4; d_call: NA; clone_size: many; cdr3_aa: CASRMGGDTAYEQYF; cdr3_nt: TGTGCCAGCAGAATGGGAGGGGACACAGCCTACGAGCAGTACTTC
j_call: TRBJ2-2; v_call: TRBV7-6; d_call: NA; clone_size: few; cdr3_aa: CASSPHGTEAGELFF; cdr3_nt: TGTGCCAGCAGCCCCCATGGAACAGAGGCCGGGGAGCTGTTTTTT
j_call: TRBJ2-3; v_call: TRBV11-1; d_call: NA; clone_size: few; cdr3_aa: CASSLGISRSTDTQYF; cdr3_nt: TGTGCCAGCAGCTTAGGTATTAGCCGGAGCACAGATACGCAGTATTTT
j_call: TRBJ2-1; v_call: TRBV18; d_call: TRBD2; clone_size: few; cdr3_aa: CASSPGLAIYNEQFF; cdr3_nt: TGTGCCAGCTCACCGGGACTAGCGATTTACAATGAGCAGTTCTTC
j_call: TRBJ2-7; v_call: TRBV5-4; d_call: TRBD2; clone_size: many; cdr3_aa: CASSGGRTSSYEQYF; cdr3_nt: TGTGCCAGCAGCGGCGGGAGGACCTCCTCCTACGAGCAGTACTTC
j_call: TRBJ1-2; v_call: TRBV12-3/TRBV12-4; d_call: NA; clone_size: many; cdr3_aa: CASRLQGWINNGYTF; cdr3_nt: TGTGCCAGCAGACTACAGGGATGGATAAATAATGGCTACACCTTC
j_call: TRBJ2-1; v_call: TRBV13; d_call: NA; clone_size: many; cdr3_aa: CASDRGRGYYNEQFF; cdr3_nt: TGTGCCAGCGACAGAGGCAGGGGTTATTACAATGAGCAGTTCTTC
j_call: TRBJ2-1; v_call: TRBV7-9; d_call: NA; clone_size: many; cdr3_aa: CASSPVGVLINEQFF; cdr3_nt: TGTGCCAGCAGCCCCGTCGGGGTTCTTATCAATGAGCAGTTCTTC
j_call: TRBJ1-6; v_call: TRBV28; d_call: TRBD1; clone_size: NA; cdr3_aa: CASSLYRGEAPNSPLHF; cdr3_nt: TGTGCCAGCAGTTTATACAGGGGTGAAGCGCCAAATTCACCCCTCCACTTT
j_call: TRBJ1-1; v_call: TRBV6-1; d_call: NA; clone_size: many; cdr3_aa: CASLPDGVNTEAFF; cdr3_nt: TGTGCCAGCCTCCCGGACGGAGTGAACACTGAAGCTTTCTTT